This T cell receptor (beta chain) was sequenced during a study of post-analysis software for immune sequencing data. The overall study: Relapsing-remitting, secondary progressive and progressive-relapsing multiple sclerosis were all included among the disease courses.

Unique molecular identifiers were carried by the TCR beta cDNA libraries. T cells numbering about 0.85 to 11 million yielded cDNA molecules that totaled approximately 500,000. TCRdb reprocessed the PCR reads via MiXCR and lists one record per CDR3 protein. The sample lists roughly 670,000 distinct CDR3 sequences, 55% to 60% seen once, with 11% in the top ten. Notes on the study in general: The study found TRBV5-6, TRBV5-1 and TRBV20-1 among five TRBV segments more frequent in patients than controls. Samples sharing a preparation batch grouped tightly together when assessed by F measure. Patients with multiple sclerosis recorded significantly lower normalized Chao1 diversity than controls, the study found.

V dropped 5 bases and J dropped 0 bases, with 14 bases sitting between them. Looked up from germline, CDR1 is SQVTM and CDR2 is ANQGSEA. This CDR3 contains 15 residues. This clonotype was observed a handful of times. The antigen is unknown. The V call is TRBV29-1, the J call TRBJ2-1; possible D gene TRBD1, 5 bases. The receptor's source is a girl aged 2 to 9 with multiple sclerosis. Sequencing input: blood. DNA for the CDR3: TGCAGCGTTTCTTCACAGGCCAGCTCCTACAATGAGCAGTTCTTC. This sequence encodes CSVSSQASSYNEQFF.